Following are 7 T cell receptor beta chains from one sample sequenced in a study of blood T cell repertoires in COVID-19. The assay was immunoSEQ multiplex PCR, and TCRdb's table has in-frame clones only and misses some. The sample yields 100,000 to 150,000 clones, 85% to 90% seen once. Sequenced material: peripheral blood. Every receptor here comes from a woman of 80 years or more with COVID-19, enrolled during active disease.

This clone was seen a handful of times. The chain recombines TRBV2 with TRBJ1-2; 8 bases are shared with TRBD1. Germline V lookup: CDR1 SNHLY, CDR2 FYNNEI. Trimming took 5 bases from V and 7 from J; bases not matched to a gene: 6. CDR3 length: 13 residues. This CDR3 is CASSYQGARGYTF. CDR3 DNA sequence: TGTGCCAGCAGTTACCAGGGGGCGCGTGGCTACACCTTC.

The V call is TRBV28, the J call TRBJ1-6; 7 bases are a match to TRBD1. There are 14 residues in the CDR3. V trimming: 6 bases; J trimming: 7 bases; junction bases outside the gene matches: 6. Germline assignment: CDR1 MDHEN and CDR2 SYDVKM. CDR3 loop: CASRRQGGNSPLHF. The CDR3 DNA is TGTGCCAGCAGACGACAGGGCGGGAATTCACCCCTCCACTTT.

The CDR3 bases are TGTGCCAGCAGCGCGGGCCCGGGACAGGGGGGGTATAGCAATCAGCCCCAGCATTTT. Residues: CASSAGPGQGGYSNQPQHF. V gene TRBV9 combines with J gene TRBJ1-5; 11 bases are a match to TRBD1. V dropped 3 bases and J dropped 0; count of bases not matched to a gene: 11. The CDR3 length is 19 residues. Germline V gene lookup returns CDR1 SGDLS and CDR2 YYNGEE. The whole variable domain, remainder taken from reference TRBV9 and TRBJ1-5, is DSGVTQTPKHLITATGQRVTLRCSPRSGDLSVYWYQQSLDQGLQFLIQYYNGEERAKGNILERFSAQQFPDLHSELNLSSLELGDSALYFCASSAGPGQGGYSNQPQHFGDGTRLSIL.

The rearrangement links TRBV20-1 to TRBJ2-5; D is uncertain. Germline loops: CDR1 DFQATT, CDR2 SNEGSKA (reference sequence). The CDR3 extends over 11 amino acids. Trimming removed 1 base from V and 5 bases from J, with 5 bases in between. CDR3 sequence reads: CSARGVETQYF. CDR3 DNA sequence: TGCAGTGCTAGAGGCGTGGAGACCCAGTACTTC.

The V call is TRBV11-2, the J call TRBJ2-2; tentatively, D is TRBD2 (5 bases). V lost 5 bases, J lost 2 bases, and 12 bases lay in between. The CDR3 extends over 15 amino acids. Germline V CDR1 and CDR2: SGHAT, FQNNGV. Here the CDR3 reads CASSRAVINTGELFF. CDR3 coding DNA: TGTGCCAGCAGCAGAGCGGTTATCAACACCGGGGAGCTGTTTTTT.

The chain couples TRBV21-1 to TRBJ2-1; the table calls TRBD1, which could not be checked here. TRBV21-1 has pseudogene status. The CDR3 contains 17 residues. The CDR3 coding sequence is TGTGCCAGCAGCACCCGAGGACAGGGGAGCTCCTACAATGAGCAGTTCTTC. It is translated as CASSTRGQGSSYNEQFF.

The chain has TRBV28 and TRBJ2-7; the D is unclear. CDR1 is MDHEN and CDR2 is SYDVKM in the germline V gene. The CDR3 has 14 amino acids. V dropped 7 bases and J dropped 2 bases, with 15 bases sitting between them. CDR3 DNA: TGTGCCAGCAATCCCAGCGACCGACCCTACGAGCAGTACTTC. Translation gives CASNPSDRPYEQYF.